This TCR beta chain was identified during a study of Graves' ophthalmopathy and Graves' hyperthyroidism. Study overall: The authors collected peripheral blood at initial diagnosis, before any treatment.

The TCR beta CDR3 regions underwent amplification from RNA transcripts. A first-round RT-PCR used HTBI primers, followed by a second-round multiplex PCR. From the multiplex PCR reads, TCRdb called clonotypes with MiXCR, one entry per CDR3 protein. The table shows 400,000 to 450,000 distinct CDR3 sequences, with about 21% occurring only once. V was cut by 6 bases and J by 4 bases, with 13 bases left in between. The CDR3 totals 13 residues. CDR1 MNHNS and CDR2 SASEGT come from the germline V gene. Pregnancy or lactation, uncontrolled infections and other autoimmune diseases were grounds for excluding patients.

V usage is TRBV6-1 and J usage is TRBJ2-7; D is uncertain. Material: peripheral blood. The receptor comes from a woman between 18 and 29 years old with stable Graves' hyperthyroidism. This chain's CDR3 is CASSETYWYEQYF. CDR3 DNA sequence: TGTGCCAGCAGCGAGACCTATTGGTACGAGCAGTACTTC.